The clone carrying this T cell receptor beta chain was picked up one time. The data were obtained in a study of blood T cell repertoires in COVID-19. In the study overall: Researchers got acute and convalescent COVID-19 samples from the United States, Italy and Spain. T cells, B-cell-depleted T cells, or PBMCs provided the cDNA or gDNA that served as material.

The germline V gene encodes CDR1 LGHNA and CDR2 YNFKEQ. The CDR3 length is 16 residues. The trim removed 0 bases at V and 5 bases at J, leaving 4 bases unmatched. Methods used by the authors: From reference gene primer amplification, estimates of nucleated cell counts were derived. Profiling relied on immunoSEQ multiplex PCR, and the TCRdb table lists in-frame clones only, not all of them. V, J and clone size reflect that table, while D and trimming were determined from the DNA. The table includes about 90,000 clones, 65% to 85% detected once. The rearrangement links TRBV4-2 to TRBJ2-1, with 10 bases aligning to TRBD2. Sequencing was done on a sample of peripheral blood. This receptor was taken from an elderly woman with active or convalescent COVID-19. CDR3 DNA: TGTGCCAGCAGCCAAGATCCCGGACTAGCGGACAATGAGCAGTTCTTC. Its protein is CASSQDPGLADNEQFF.